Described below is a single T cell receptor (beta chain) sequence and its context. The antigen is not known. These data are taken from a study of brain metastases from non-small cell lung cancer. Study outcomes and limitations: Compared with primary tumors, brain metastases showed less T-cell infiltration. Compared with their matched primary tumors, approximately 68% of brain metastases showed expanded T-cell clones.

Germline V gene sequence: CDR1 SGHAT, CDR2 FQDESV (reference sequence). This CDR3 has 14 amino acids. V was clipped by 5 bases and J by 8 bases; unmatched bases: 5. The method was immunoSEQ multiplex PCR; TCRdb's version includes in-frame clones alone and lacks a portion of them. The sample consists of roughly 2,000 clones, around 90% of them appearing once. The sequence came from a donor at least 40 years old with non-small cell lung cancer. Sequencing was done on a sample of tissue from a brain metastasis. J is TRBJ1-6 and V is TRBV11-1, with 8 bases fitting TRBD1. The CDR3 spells CASSLDRADSPLHF. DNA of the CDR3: TGTGCCAGCAGCCTGGACAGGGCGGATTCACCCCTCCACTTT.